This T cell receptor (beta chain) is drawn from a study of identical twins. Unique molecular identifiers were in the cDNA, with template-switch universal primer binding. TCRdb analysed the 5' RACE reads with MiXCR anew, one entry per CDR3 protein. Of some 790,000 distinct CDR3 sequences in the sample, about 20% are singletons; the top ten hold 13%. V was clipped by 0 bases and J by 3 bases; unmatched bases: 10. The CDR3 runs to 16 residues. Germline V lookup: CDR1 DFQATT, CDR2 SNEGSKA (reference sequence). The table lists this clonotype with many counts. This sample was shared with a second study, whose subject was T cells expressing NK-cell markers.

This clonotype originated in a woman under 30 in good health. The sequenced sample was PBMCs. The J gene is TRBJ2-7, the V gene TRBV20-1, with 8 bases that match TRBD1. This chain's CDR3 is CSARDQMAGGGYEQYF. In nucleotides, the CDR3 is TGCAGTGCTAGAGATCAGATGGCAGGGGGCGGCTACGAGCAGTACTTC.